This T cell receptor beta chain was found in a study of OX40 agonist ivuxolimab in advanced cancers. Whole-study context: The drug used for patients, ivuxolimab, was an agonistic anti-OX40 (CD134) antibody. Study outcomes and limitations: Some of the lowest clonal expansion was seen in partial responders at 0.1-3.0 mg/kg.

Method: immunoSEQ multiplex PCR; TCRdb's copy keeps in-frame clones and lacks some. The profile shows roughly 100,000 clones, about 87% of them singletons. In the case of this clone: What it binds is not known.

Germline V gene lookup returns CDR1 SGHVS and CDR2 FNYEAQ. This CDR3 has 12 residues. The V and J ends lost 3 bases and 0 bases respectively, with 2 bases between them. Source: CD4+ or CD8+ T cells sorted from blood, taken in a trial of the OX40 agonist ivuxolimab. This chain joins TRBV7-6 and TRBJ2-5; D unresolved. This sequence originates from an adult with an advanced solid tumor such as melanoma, head and neck, liver or kidney cancer. The CDR3 DNA reads TGTGCCAGCAGCTTGTACCAAGAGACCCAGTACTTC. Translation gives CASSLYQETQYF.